This T cell receptor (beta chain) was recovered during a study of cytomegalovirus exposure and HLA in healthy donors. Study overall: Early released data had around 79 million unique TCRs, all coming from HLA-typed donors. Among the 300 to 400 donors who were genotyped, approximately 83% fell in the genetic ancestry cluster that is associated with self-reported Caucasian donors.

CDR3 size: 12 residues. Germline V gene data show CDR1 as KGHSH and CDR2 as LQKENI. V dropped 2 bases and J dropped 6 bases, with 5 bases sitting between them. The PCR employed 60 Vbeta primers together with 13 Jbeta primers. This table comes from immunoSEQ multiplex PCR, and its TCRdb copy is limited to in-frame clones, with some not included. Its table lists about 120,000 clones. The rearrangement links TRBV18 to TRBJ1-3; D call uncertain. The receptor's source is a man between 18 and 29 years old in good health and CMV-seronegative. Sequencing was performed on PBMCs. CDR3 nucleotide sequence: TGTGCCAGCTCACCAGCGGAAAACACCATATATTTT. This translates into CASSPAENTIYF.